A selection of T cell receptor beta chains follows, all from one sample in a study of CD8+ T cells in alopecia areata. Generated by immunoSEQ multiplex PCR, the TCRdb table keeps only in-frame clones and is missing some. The sample holds around 290,000 clones, 55% to 75% seen once. The specimen was CD4+ T cells sorted from blood, collected at week 24, from a patient treated with tofacitinib. Every receptor here comes from a human donor with alopecia areata. CDR3s include the opening cysteine and the closing phenylalanine or tryptophan. Fields, in order: J gene, CDR3 length, V gene, CDR3 protein.

TRBJ1-1,14,TRBV5-1,CASSKTGGITEAFF
TRBJ1-1,11,TRBV29-1,CSVLPYTEAFF
TRBJ2-1,16,TRBV2,CASRVGLESFWDEQFF
TRBJ1-2,14,TRBV27,CASSPQGGGYGYTF
TRBJ1-1,11,TRBV20-1,CSAEGSTEAFF
TRBJ1-6,14,TRBV28,CASSLWDRVSPLHF
TRBJ2-1,14,TRBV7-9,CASSRQAGDNEQFF
TRBJ2-3,15,TRBV19,CASSRPLSGADTQYF
TRBJ1-1,16,TRBV29-1,CSGNTRPNSDGTEAFF
TRBJ1-2,13,TRBV5-4,CASSLQAPYGYTF
TRBJ1-5,15,TRBV7-9,CASSLGERGNQPQHF
TRBJ2-6,15,TRBV2,CASSEESLGANVLTF
TRBJ2-5,15,TRBV7-9,CASSLIPESQETQYF
TRBJ2-6,14,TRBV4-1,CASSQVAGANVLTF
TRBJ1-1,17,TRBV7-2,CASSLAPWGQVNTEAFF
TRBJ2-3,14,TRBV7-2,CASSLGQSTDTQYF
TRBJ2-1,13,TRBV30,CAWSGPLAYEQFF
TRBJ2-1,14,TRBV11-2,CASSPSSPNNEQFF
TRBJ1-2,13,TRBV29-1,CSVGEKTGYGYTF